This T cell receptor beta chain came from a study of shared clonotypes between healthy human individuals (dated by TCRdb to 2020 to 2021). Study-wide context: Two women and a few men aged 18 to 49 years were included in the cohort. Different laboratories and diverse techniques were used to prepare libraries and sequence TCR repertoires, to increase sequencing depth and limit assay-specific biases. To estimate repertoire size and how much clonotypes are shared between individuals, the study performed deep sequencing of blood TCR repertoires from 4 to 6 healthy adults. Leukapheresis yielded between about 0.85 and 9.5 billion PBMCs per donor. For each donor, three plates each were used for CD4 naive and CD4 memory, two plates were used for CD8 naive, and one plate was used for CD8 memory. The paper's findings and limits, for the study overall: Estimated clonotype richness was generally larger for naive than for memory subsets. The small number of donors limited the genetic and exposure-history diversity represented. Higher generation probabilities were observed for clonotypes shared by all four sorted-subset donors than for non-shared clonotypes. Pairwise subsampling led to the expectation that sequencing depth would affect the degree of clonotype sharing among donors. Sampling was restricted to blood, and TCR repertoires in tissues likely differ from the TCR repertoires found in blood. Sharing across several donors was observed for approximately 5% of naive CD4, about 3.2% of naive CD8, about 2.3% of memory CD4, and roughly 0.4% of memory CD8 clonotypes. Incomplete sequencing was indicated by rarefaction of sorted-subset datasets, despite the large sequencing depth.

V loses 4 bases, J loses 4 bases, and the germline ends lie 4 bases apart. The germline V gene supplies CDR1 SNHLY and CDR2 FYNNEI. The CDR3 holds 12 amino acids from the cysteine to the phenylalanine. This entry keeps only the CDR3 DNA: 36 bases, framed from base 1. The donors were healthy, HIV-negative adults with no recently reported acute infections or vaccinations. Every donor was a Caucasian adult living in Nashville, Tennessee, USA. Magnetic negative selection was used to enrich CD4+ T cells, after which naive cells were positively selected on CD45RA and the negative fraction became the memory subset. Blood was collected by leukapheresis, and PBMCs were isolated by Ficoll-Histopaque density gradient centrifugation and then cryopreserved in liquid nitrogen vapor phase. Purity and quantity of every magnetically sorted T cell population were checked by analytical flow cytometry. From each sorted fraction, genomic DNA was isolated and quantified by UV absorbance on a Nanodrop 2000c.

In the case of this clone: Its specific antigen is unknown. Base qualities are not provided; no much larger clone lies one nucleotide away.

TCR CDR3 regions were amplified from genomic DNA by multiplex PCR using the deep immunoSEQ assay. Extracted genomic DNA from each cell subset was distributed evenly across all wells of several immunoSEQ 96-well plates, and each plate was treated as a replicate. For sorted subsets, about 220 ng of genomic DNA, equivalent to 25,000 to 35,000 T cell genomes, went into each replicate PCR. Purified libraries were measured with a Qubit 3.0 fluorometer, size-checked on a Bioanalyzer 2100, and measured again with the KAPA Library Quantification kit. A separate single-read 150-cycle Illumina NextSeq 550 flow cell was used to sequence each immunoSEQ 96-well plate. In the paper's pipeline: Because the immunoSEQ output included only junctional sequences and no quality scores, the filtering could not be the same as the filtering used for full-length reads. To assign V/J genes and CDR3, sequences were annotated using PyIR, a Python wrapper for IgBLAST v1.9, with IMGT germline references. Reads were filtered out if the reads had weak V/J assignments (E-value above 1e-6), no CDR3, stop codons, out-of-frame junctions, or ambiguous translated residues. V3J clonotypes were defined as sequences sharing an identical inferred V gene, J gene, and CDR3 amino acid sequence. Percentage overlap between repertoires was calculated by dividing the number of shared unique clonotypes by the size of the smaller repertoire. Repertoire richness was assessed with RTK rarefaction, the Chao1 estimator, and Recon v2.1 estimates of unobserved clonotypes. Generation probabilities for all TCRbeta clonotypes obtained by the gDNA method from four donors were computed using OLGA. Drawn from immuneACCESS, this table holds only the in-frame rearrangements with V and J called that TCRdb kept. Clones are partly lost; checked studies trace under half to an unresolved V gene and leave the rest unexplained. The V and J calls and clone size come from that table; D and trimming were worked out from the DNA. The table for this sample lists 2 million to 2.5 million clones; 92% of them were counted only once. 0.37% of the sample is held by the ten biggest clonotypes.

Sequencing was carried out using naive CD4+ T cells from PBMCs. The cell subset or site label corresponds to: CD45RA+ positively selected. The chain is made from TRBV2 and TRBJ2-2; no D gene is confidently identified. The TCR originated in a man between 18 and 35 years old in good health. Some clones in this sample may be carry-over from other donors' samples. The CDR3 reads CASSGATGELFF. The nucleotide sequence reads TGTGCCAGCAGTGGGGCCACCGGGGAGCTGTTTTTT.